This TCR beta chain comes out of a study of cytomegalovirus exposure and HLA in healthy donors. Study results and caveats: Productive status was seen about 87% or about 30% of the time for most TCR beta V segments in an earlier analysis. HLA restriction was apparent for most CMV-associated TCR beta chains in a later analysis.

In the PCR, 60 Vbeta and 13 Jbeta primers were used. Assay: immunoSEQ multiplex PCR; the TCRdb copy retains only in-frame clones and omits some. This sample has about 200,000 clones; around three quarters occur once, and the top ten carry about 16%. This clone was picked up one time. Its antigen is unidentified. Looked up from germline, CDR1 is LNHDA and CDR2 is SQIVND (reference sequence). With 6 bases clipped from V and 4 bases from J, the junction kept 8 bases outside the gene matches. CDR3 size: 15 residues. The chain recombines TRBV19 with TRBJ2-1; 8 nucleotides match TRBD2. The sequencing sample was made of PBMCs. The TCR originated in a man aged 35 to 55 in good health and CMV-seronegative. Here the CDR3 reads CASRGLVPGYNEQFF. CDR3 nucleotide sequence: TGTGCCAGTAGGGGACTAGTCCCGGGGTACAATGAGCAGTTCTTC. Looking up the rest from reference TRBV19 and TRBJ2-1 gives the full variable domain: DGGITQSPKYLFRKEGQNVTLSCEQNLNHDAMYWYRQDPGQGLRLIYYSQIVNDFQKGDIAEGYSVSREKKESFPLTVTSAQKNPTAFYLCASRGLVPGYNEQFFGPGTRLTVL.